These T cell receptor beta chains were read from a single sample in a study of blood T cell repertoires in COVID-19. Sequencing used immunoSEQ multiplex PCR; TCRdb keeps in-frame clones, though not all of them. The repertoire holds approximately 54,000 clones, with 85% to 95% as singletons. Sequenced material: peripheral blood. These receptors were taken from a man in his forties or fifties with acute or convalescent COVID-19. The CDR3 runs from the conserved cysteine through the conserved F or W. D genes are given only for firm matches. Rows may omit the clone size; those that give it use once, few, many or a size class.

14 | - | TRBJ2-2 | - | TRBV2 | TGTGCCAGCAGTGGAGGGAGGATTCCCGGGGAGCTGTTTTTT | CASSGGRIPGELFF
16 | - | TRBJ1-4 | TRBD1 | TRBV11-2 | TGTGCCAGCAGCTTAAGCTTCGGACAGGTTAATGAAAAACTGTTTTTT | CASSLSFGQVNEKLFF
14 | - | TRBJ1-1 | - | TRBV5-1 | TGCGCCAGCAGCTTGGCCACTGGGAACACTGAAGCTTTCTTT | CASSLATGNTEAFF
17 | - | TRBJ1-4 | TRBD1 | TRBV28 | TGTGCCAGCAGTCCACTCAGGGGGCTTGGGACTAATGAAAAACTGTTTTTT | CASSPLRGLGTNEKLFF
16 | - | TRBJ1-5 | - | TRBV19 | TGTGCCAGTAGTGCCGGGACAAGGTATAGCAATCAGCCCCAGCATTTT | CASSAGTRYSNQPQHF
15 | - | TRBJ2-7 | - | TRBV10-2 | TGCGCCAGCAGTGATATCGGACTTCCCCCCTACGAGCAGTACTTC | CASSDIGLPPYEQYF
14 | - | TRBJ1-3 | TRBD1 | TRBV10-3 | TGTGCCATCAGAGGGACAGGGGATCTGAACACCATATATTTT | CAIRGTGDLNTIYF
14 | few | TRBJ1-5 | - | TRBV9 | TGTGCCAGCAGCGGACGACAGGAGTATCAGCCCCAGCATTTT | CASSGRQEYQPQHF
13 | few | TRBJ2-7 | TRBD1 | TRBV6-6 | TGTGCCAGCAGTCCCCGGACAGGGGCCGAGCAGTACTTC | CASSPRTGAEQYF
13 | - | TRBJ2-1 | TRBD1 | TRBV29-1 | TGCAGCGTTTCGACAGGGGTGGGAAATGAGCAGTTCTTC | CSVSTGVGNEQFF
13 | - | TRBJ1-2 | - | TRBV2 | TGTGCCAGCACTCCGGGGGGGTCCTATGGCTACACCTTC | CASTPGGSYGYTF
11 | - | TRBJ2-1 | - | TRBV19 | TGTGCCAGTAGTGCCTACCATGAGCAGTTCTTC | CASSAYHEQFF
15 | few | TRBJ1-5 | - | TRBV6-5 | TGTGCCAGCAGCCCCACCGGGACACCCATTCAGCCCCAGCATTTT | CASSPTGTPIQPQHF
18 | - | TRBJ2-2 | TRBD2 | TRBV10-3 | TGTGCCATCAGCCGGACTAGCGGGAGTCCCACGGGGACCGGGGAGCTGTTTTTT | CAISRTSGSPTGTGELFF
13 | - | TRBJ2-7 | - | TRBV25-1 | TGTGCCAGCAACGGCAGGGGACCCTACGAGCAGTACTTC | CASNGRGPYEQYF
20 | - | TRBJ1-3 | TRBD1 | TRBV10-1 | TGCGCCAGCAGTACCATGGGACAGGGTATTCGGTGCGTCTCCGGAAACACCATATATTTT | CASSTMGQGIRCVSGNTIYF
14 | - | TRBJ1-2 | - | TRBV3-1/TRBV3-2 | TGTGCCAGCAGCCCCCGGGGGGCATCAGGTGGCTACACCTTC | CASSPRGASGGYTF
13 | - | TRBJ1-2 | - | TRBV11-2 | TGTGCCAGCAGCCCCTCCCCTCTCTATGGCTACACCTTC | CASSPSPLYGYTF
15 | - | TRBJ1-2 | - | TRBV18 | TGTGCCAGCTCTCCTATACAGGGAATTAACTATGGCTACACCTTC | CASSPIQGINYGYTF
17 | - | TRBJ2-2 | TRBD2 | TRBV9 | TGTGCCAGCGGACCCGGACTAGCGGGGCCTAACACCGGGGAGCTGTTTTTT | CASGPGLAGPNTGELFF
16 | few | TRBJ2-2 | TRBD2 | TRBV5-6 | TGTGCCAGCAGTTATGGGACTAGCGGGAGAATCGGGGAGCTGTTTTTT | CASSYGTSGRIGELFF
14 | - | TRBJ2-3 | - | TRBV5-4 | TGTGCCAGCAGCCCAAGCGTAGCCACAGATACGCAGTATTTT | CASSPSVATDTQYF
16 | - | TRBJ1-5 | TRBD1 | TRBV10-2 | TGCGCCAGCAGTGACAGGACAGGGGGCAGCAATCAGCCCCAGCATTTT | CASSDRTGGSNQPQHF
14 | - | TRBJ2-3 | TRBD2 | TRBV5-4 | TGTGCCAGCAGCCTCCGGACTAGCGGGGATACGCAGTATTTT | CASSLRTSGDTQYF
13 | - | TRBJ2-7 | TRBD1 | TRBV5-4 | TGTGCCAGCAGCCGGGACAGTGCCTACGAGCAGTACTTC | CASSRDSAYEQYF
16 | - | TRBJ2-2 | - | TRBV14 | TGTGCCAGCAGCATAACCGGGACAACTAACACCGGGGAGCTGTTTTTT | CASSITGTTNTGELFF
16 | once | TRBJ2-7 | TRBD1 | TRBV11-2 | TGTGCCAGCAGCCAAACTACCTACAGGGGTGGCTACGAGCAGTACTTC | CASSQTTYRGGYEQYF
16 | - | TRBJ1-1 | - | TRBV6-2/TRBV6-3 | TGTGCCAGCAGTTACGAGATCGAGACTGCCGGAACTGAAGCTTTCTTT | CASSYEIETAGTEAFF
15 | - | TRBJ2-7 | TRBD2 | TRBV10-1 | TGCGCCAGCAGTGGGACTAGCGGGAGAGCCTACGAGCAGTACTTC | CASSGTSGRAYEQYF
16 | - | TRBJ2-2 | TRBD2 | TRBV27 | TGTGCCAGCAGCCGAGGCGCGGGAGTTGGCACCGGGGAGCTGTTTTTT | CASSRGAGVGTGELFF
15 | few | TRBJ2-3 | - | TRBV19 | TGTGCCAGTAGACCGCGGGACTTTGGCACAGATACGCAGTATTTT | CASRPRDFGTDTQYF
14 | - | TRBJ2-1 | - | TRBV4-1 | TGCGCCAGCAGCCAAGGCCAGAGGTCCGATGAGCAGTTCTTC | CASSQGQRSDEQFF
15 | - | TRBJ2-3 | - | TRBV7-6 | TGTGCCAGCAGCTTGCCTCGGACAGGCACAGATACGCAGTATTTT | CASSLPRTGTDTQYF
15 | once | TRBJ1-2 | TRBD1 | TRBV6-2/TRBV6-3 | TGTGCCAGCAGTTATGGGACAGCCGGGGACTATGGCTACACCTTC | CASSYGTAGDYGYTF
13 | - | TRBJ1-1 | - | TRBV6-6 | TGTGCCAGCACCCGAGGAAGGAACACTGAAGCTTTCTTT | CASTRGRNTEAFF
15 | - | TRBJ2-3 | TRBD2 | TRBV7-9 | TGTGCCAGCAGCAGGACTAGCGGGATGAGAGATACGCAGTATTTT | CASSRTSGMRDTQYF
15 | - | TRBJ1-5 | TRBD1 | TRBV6-5 | TGTGCCAGCAGCAAAACAGGGGGCGCGGATCAGCCCCAGCATTTT | CASSKTGGADQPQHF
14 | - | TRBJ2-5 | TRBD1 | TRBV19 | TGTGCCAGTAGTTCTGGGACAGCCGGGGAGACCCAGTACTTC | CASSSGTAGETQYF
15 | - | TRBJ2-3 | TRBD2 | TRBV19 | TGTGCCAGTAGTCCGGGACTAGCGGGGGCAGATACGCAGTATTTT | CASSPGLAGADTQYF
16 | - | TRBJ1-1 | - | TRBV9 | TGTGCCAGCAGCGTAGTCCTGGCAGGGGAGGGCACTGAAGCTTTCTTT | CASSVVLAGEGTEAFF
17 | - | TRBJ2-5 | TRBD1 | TRBV3-1/TRBV3-2 | TGTGCCAGCAGCCAAGATCCAGGACAGGTGTACCAAGAGACCCAGTACTTC | CASSQDPGQVYQETQYF
13 | once | TRBJ2-3 | TRBD2 | TRBV30 | TGTGCCTGGGGACTAGCGGGATTACGTACGCAGTATTTT | CAWGLAGLRTQYF
18 | - | TRBJ2-5 | TRBD2 | TRBV7-2 | TGTGCCAGCAGCTTACTTCCCCGATGGACTAGCCATCAAGAGACCCAGTACTTC | CASSLLPRWTSHQETQYF
14 | once | TRBJ2-1 | TRBD2 | TRBV11-2 | TGTGCCAGCACCGTCATCCGGACTAGTAATGAGCAGTTCTTC | CASTVIRTSNEQFF
15 | - | TRBJ1-6 | - | TRBV6-5 | TGTGCCAGCAGCTTGGGGGGGTCCTATAATTCACCCCTCCACTTT | CASSLGGSYNSPLHF
12 | - | TRBJ2-6 | - | TRBV29-1 | TGCAGCCCTACCTCAGGGAACAACGTCCTGACTTTC | CSPTSGNNVLTF
12 | - | TRBJ2-2 | - | TRBV2 | TGTGCCAGCAGCCTCCTGACCGGGGAGCTGTTTTTT | CASSLLTGELFF
15 | - | TRBJ1-2 | - | TRBV5-6 | TGTGCCAGCAGCCGTATCACATGGTTAAACCATGGCTACACCTTC | CASSRITWLNHGYTF
15 | - | TRBJ2-1 | TRBD1 | TRBV11-3 | TGTGCCAGCAGCTCTTTGGGGACAGGTAACAATGAGCAGTTCTTC | CASSSLGTGNNEQFF
14 | - | TRBJ2-7 | TRBD1 | TRBV27 | TGTGCCAGCAGATCCACAGGGGCAGGATACGAGCAGTACTTC | CASRSTGAGYEQYF
15 | - | TRBJ1-1 | - | TRBV27 | TGTGCCAGCAGTTTAGGGGGGGGCCTGAACACTGAAGCTTTCTTT | CASSLGGGLNTEAFF
15 | - | TRBJ1-1 | TRBD1 | TRBV24-1 | TGTGCCACCAGTGATGCGAGGACAGGGCCAGTCGAGCTTTCTTTT | CATSDARTGPVELSF
12 | - | TRBJ2-2 | - | TRBV27 | TGTGCCAGCAGCCATGGGACAGGGGAGCTGTTTTTT | CASSHGTGELFF
11 | - | TRBJ1-2 | - | TRBV19 | TGTGCCAGTACTGACTTCTATGGCTACACCTTC | CASTDFYGYTF
16 | - | TRBJ2-1 | TRBD2 | TRBV11-3 | TGTGCCAGCAGCTTAGGGGGAGGGAGCTCCTACAATGAGCAGTTCTTC | CASSLGGGSSYNEQFF
14 | - | TRBJ2-7 | - | TRBV3-1/TRBV3-2 | TGTGCCAGCACCTCCACCCCGCAAGCGTACGAGCAGTACTTC | CASTSTPQAYEQYF
16 | - | TRBJ2-2 | TRBD2 | TRBV9 | TGTGCCAGCAGCGTAGTGATAGCGGGTGGCACCGGGGAGCTGTTTTTT | CASSVVIAGGTGELFF